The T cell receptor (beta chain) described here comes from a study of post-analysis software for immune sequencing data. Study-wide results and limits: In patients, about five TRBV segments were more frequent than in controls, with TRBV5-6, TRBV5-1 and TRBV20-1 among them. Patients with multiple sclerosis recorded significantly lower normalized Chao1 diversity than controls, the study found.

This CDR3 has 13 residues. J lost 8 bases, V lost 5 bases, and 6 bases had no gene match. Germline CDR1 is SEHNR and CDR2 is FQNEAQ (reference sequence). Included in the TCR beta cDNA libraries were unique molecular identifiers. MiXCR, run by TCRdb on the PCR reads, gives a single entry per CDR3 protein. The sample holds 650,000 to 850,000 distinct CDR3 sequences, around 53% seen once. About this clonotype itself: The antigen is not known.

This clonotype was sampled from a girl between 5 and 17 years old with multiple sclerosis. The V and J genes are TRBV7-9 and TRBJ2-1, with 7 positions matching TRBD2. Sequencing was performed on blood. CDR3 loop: CASSPRLAYEQFF. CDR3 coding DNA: TGTGCCAGCAGCCCTCGACTAGCCTATGAGCAGTTCTTC.